The subject of this entry is one T cell receptor beta chain. These data originate in a study of blood T cell repertoires in COVID-19. Study overall: Donors in the United States, Italy and Spain gave samples during acute or convalescent COVID-19. PBMCs, B-cell-depleted T cells, or T cells were the source of the cDNA or gDNA that made up the material.

In the original processing: Counts of nucleated cells, estimated from reference gene primer amplification, were obtained. The data were produced by immunoSEQ multiplex PCR, yet TCRdb's version contains in-frame clones alone and is incomplete. V and J calls plus clone size are reproduced from that table; the DNA served to infer D and trimming. Among around 53,000 clones listed, around 76% were seen once. Germline V gene data show CDR1 as SQVTM and CDR2 as ANQGSEA. The CDR3 extends over 14 amino acids. Trimming left V 4 bases short and J 5 bases short, with 15 bases between. This clonotype was sampled from a man aged 45-65 years with active or convalescent COVID-19. Sequences were obtained from peripheral blood. The chain uses TRBV29-1 and TRBJ1-5, with TRBD1 as a possible D gene (5 bases). DNA for the CDR3: TGCAGCGTTGCCCCCGGGGGAGGCGATCAGCCCCAGCATTTT. It codes for CSVAPGGGDQPQHF. Supplemented by reference TRBV29-1 and TRBJ1-5, the full variable domain reads SAVISQKPSRDICQRGTSLTIQCQVDSQVTMMFWYRQQPGQSLTLIATANQGSEATYESGFVIDKFPISRPNLTFSTLTVSNMSPEDSSIYLCSVAPGGGDQPQHFGDGTRLSIL.